This paragraph covers one TCR beta chain sequence. This specimen comes from a study of blood T cell repertoires in COVID-19. Study-level information: The United States, Italy and Spain provided the acute and convalescent COVID-19 samples. T cells, B-cell-depleted T cells, or PBMCs provided the cDNA or gDNA that served as material.

Under the authors' procedure: The assay estimated nucleated cells by amplifying reference gene primers. Generated by immunoSEQ multiplex PCR, the TCRdb table keeps only in-frame clones and is missing some. From that table come the V and J calls and clone size; the DNA was used to work out D and trimming. This table holds 150,000 or so clones, 65% to 90% found once. This CDR3 is 14 amino acids long. V lost 2 bases and J lost 0, with 5 bases in between. CDR1 and CDR2 (germline): MDHEN, SYDVKM. Sequencing was carried out using peripheral blood. The chain uses TRBV28 and TRBJ1-3, with D perhaps matching TRBD1 (5 bases). The sequence was obtained from a woman aged 45-59 years in a cohort sampled during active or convalescent COVID-19. The CDR3 spells CASSLDSSGNTIYF. The CDR3, as DNA: TGTGCCAGCAGTTTAGACAGCTCTGGAAACACCATATATTTT.